The rows below give T cell receptor beta chains drawn from one sample of a study of blood T cell repertoires in COVID-19. Some clones are missing from TCRdb's copy, which holds only in-frame ones; the method was immunoSEQ multiplex PCR. The table records about 250,000 clones, roughly 85% of them present only once. Sequencing was carried out using peripheral blood. The source is a woman in her thirties with active or convalescent COVID-19. Each CDR3 is given with its conserved first and last residue. A D gene is named only where the DNA matches it firmly. A clone size is listed for some rows: how often the clone was seen (once, few, many), or a class if it is expanded.

V,D,size,J,DNA,CDR3
TRBV30,-,-,TRBJ2-7,TGTGCCTGGAGGGAGCCGGGACGGGGGTCCTACGAGCAGTACTTC,CAWREPGRGSYEQYF
TRBV5-1,-,-,TRBJ2-3,TGCGCCAGCAGAGCGACCCTCCTTAGCACAGATACGCAGTATTTT,CASRATLLSTDTQYF
TRBV9,TRBD1,-,TRBJ1-2,TGTGCCAGCAGCGTAGTCTCCGGGGGACAGGGGCGTCCCTATGGCTACACCTTC,CASSVVSGGQGRPYGYTF
TRBV5-4,-,-,TRBJ2-2,TGTGCCAGCAGCTTGGATCGAAAAAGCCCCGGGGAGCTGTTTTTT,CASSLDRKSPGELFF
TRBV6-5,-,-,TRBJ1-1,TGTGCCAGCAGTCGCAGACAGACCATGAACACTGAAGCTTTCTTT,CASSRRQTMNTEAFF
TRBV2,TRBD1,-,TRBJ1-5,TGTGCCAGCAGGGGGACAGGGAATCAGCCCCAGCATTTT,CASRGTGNQPQHF
TRBV18,TRBD1,-,TRBJ1-2,TGTGCCAGCTCACCGGTCCCGGGACAGGGTAACTATGGCTACACCTTC,CASSPVPGQGNYGYTF
TRBV3-1/TRBV3-2,TRBD2,-,TRBJ2-5,TGTGCCAGCAGCCAAAGGCGGGGGAGGGTAGAGACCCAGTACTTC,CASSQRRGRVETQYF
TRBV12-3/TRBV12-4,-,once,TRBJ2-5,TGTGCCAGCACCCAACAGTACTTC,CASTQQYF
TRBV18,TRBD1,-,TRBJ1-5,TGTGCCAGCTCACCGACAGGGACAATGGGGGAACGCAATCAGCCCCAGCATTTT,CASSPTGTMGERNQPQHF
TRBV3-1/TRBV3-2,-,-,TRBJ2-7,TGTGCCAGCAGCCAAGATACCGGGCAGTACTTC,CASSQDTGQYF
TRBV7-9,-,-,TRBJ1-2,TGTGCCAGCAGCTTAGCGGCGGGGGGGCAGAGTGGCTACACCTTC,CASSLAAGGQSGYTF
TRBV7-8,TRBD1,-,TRBJ2-7,TGTGCCAGCAGCCCCGGAGGGACAGGCGTTCCCTACGAGCAGTACTTC,CASSPGGTGVPYEQYF
TRBV30,TRBD1,-,TRBJ1-2,TGTGCCTGGAGATCACGAGGGACAGTTTTCCCCTATGGCTACACCTTC,CAWRSRGTVFPYGYTF
TRBV12-5,TRBD2,-,TRBJ2-7,TGTGCTAGTGGTTTGGTTCGGACTAGCGGGGGGGCCCAGGGCGAGCAGTACTTC,CASGLVRTSGGAQGEQYF
TRBV6-5,TRBD2,few,TRBJ2-3,TGTGCCACGACCCTGGACGCGGGGGTATCAGATACGCAGTATTTT,CATTLDAGVSDTQYF
TRBV7-8,-,few,TRBJ2-7,TGTGCCAGCAGCTTAGTCTCCGATGGACACCGCTCCTACGAGCAGTACTTC,CASSLVSDGHRSYEQYF
TRBV24-1,TRBD1,-,TRBJ1-2,TGTGCCACCAGTGATAAGGGGACAGGCAACTATGGCTACACCTTC,CATSDKGTGNYGYTF
TRBV11-2,-,-,TRBJ1-1,TGTGCCAGCGGCGTTGGTAGGACAACTGAAGCTTTCTTT,CASGVGRTTEAFF
TRBV28,-,-,TRBJ1-5,TGTGCCAGCAGGAGGGGGGGGACAATTAATCAGCCCCAGCATTTT,CASRRGGTINQPQHF
TRBV7-7,-,once,TRBJ2-1,TGTGCTAGCAGCTTAAGACTTCAGCAGTTCTTC,CASSLRLQQFF
TRBV29-1,TRBD1,-,TRBJ1-6,TGCAGCGTTGAAGTGGCAGGGGGCCCCCGGGAGTTT,CSVEVAGGPREF
TRBV28,TRBD1,few,TRBJ1-3,TGTGCCAGCAGAGACAGGGAGGCACACTCTGGAAACACCATATATTTT,CASRDREAHSGNTIYF
TRBV19,TRBD1,-,TRBJ1-5,TGTGCCAGTTCTCGGACAGGGAGCAATCAGCCCCAGCATTTT,CASSRTGSNQPQHF
TRBV6-2/TRBV6-3,-,once,TRBJ2-1,TGTGCCAGCAGCCCGAGTTTGGTGAATGAGCAGTTCTTC,CASSPSLVNEQFF
TRBV21-1,-,few,TRBJ1-1,TGTGCCAGCAGAGCGTACAGGGGCCCGAACACTGAAGCTTTCTTT,CASRAYRGPNTEAFF
TRBV7-2,-,few,TRBJ2-1,TGTGCCAGCAGCCCCAGACTGTGGAATGAGCAGTTCTTC,CASSPRLWNEQFF
TRBV19,-,-,TRBJ2-3,TGTGCCAGTACCCCAGGCTCAGATACGCAGTATTTT,CASTPGSDTQYF
TRBV6-4,TRBD1,-,TRBJ1-1,TGTGCCACCCGGGGGGGACAGGGTAACACTGAAGCTTTCTTT,CATRGGQGNTEAFF
TRBV6-2/TRBV6-3,TRBD1,-,TRBJ1-5,TGTGCCAGCAGTTACTATATGGGACAGGGTTATCAGCCCCAGCATTTT,CASSYYMGQGYQPQHF
TRBV18,-,-,TRBJ2-3,TGTGCCAGCTCCCAAAGGCAGGGCGCGACAGATACGCAGTATTTT,CASSQRQGATDTQYF
TRBV4-3,TRBD2,-,TRBJ2-1,TGCGCCAGCAGCCAAGATTTAAGCGGGGAAGGCAATGAGCAGTTCTTC,CASSQDLSGEGNEQFF
TRBV27,-,-,TRBJ2-7,TGTGCCAGCAGTTTATCGCCCCAGTACGAGCAGTACTTC,CASSLSPQYEQYF
TRBV27,-,few,TRBJ1-6,TGTGCCAGCAGTCTCCTGACCGCGGCACTTAATTCACCCCTCCACTTT,CASSLLTAALNSPLHF
TRBV15,TRBD2,-,TRBJ2-7,TGTGCCACCAGGGGAGGTAATCGGGGGGTCGGTTCCTACGAGCAGTACTTC,CATRGGNRGVGSYEQYF
TRBV24-1,TRBD1,-,TRBJ1-2,TGTGCCACCAGTGATTTTAGATACAGGGGGAGAAACACCTTC,CATSDFRYRGRNTF
TRBV6-2/TRBV6-3,-,-,TRBJ2-7,TGTGCCAGCAGTGACGAGGTAAAGCAGTACTTC,CASSDEVKQYF
TRBV7-2,TRBD2,-,TRBJ2-2,TGTGCCAGCAGCTTGCGGCTAGCGGGGAACACCGGGGAGCTGTTTTTT,CASSLRLAGNTGELFF
TRBV6-5,-,-,TRBJ2-5,TGTGCCAGCAGGAGGACAGTCCAAGAGACCCAGTACTTC,CASRRTVQETQYF
TRBV18,-,-,TRBJ1-3,TGTGCCAGCTCACCATCCAGGATGGGCTCTGGAAACACCATATATTTT,CASSPSRMGSGNTIYF
TRBV5-4,TRBD1,-,TRBJ1-2,TGTGCCAGCAGCTTAGAGACAGGGGAAGGCTACACCTTC,CASSLETGEGYTF
TRBV7-9,-,-,TRBJ1-2,TGTGCCAGCAGCTTAGCAGGCCAGGGGTGGAGCTACACCTTC,CASSLAGQGWSYTF
TRBV5-1,TRBD1,-,TRBJ2-3,TGCGCCAGCAGCTTGGCGGGACAGAGTCAGGGTACGCAGTATTTT,CASSLAGQSQGTQYF
TRBV28,-,-,TRBJ1-1,TGTGCCAGCAGTTTAAGGAGAGAAGCTTTCTTT,CASSLRREAFF
TRBV19,-,-,TRBJ2-1,TGTGCGGCCGGAGACCCCCCTTACAATGAGCAGTTCTTC,CAAGDPPYNEQFF
TRBV28,-,-,TRBJ1-2,TGTGCCAGCAGTCAACAGCCAGTTGATGGCTACACCTTC,CASSQQPVDGYTF
TRBV10-3,-,-,TRBJ2-3,TGTGCCATCTCGGTTTCAGATACGCAGTATTTT,CAISVSDTQYF
TRBV7-3,-,once,TRBJ2-7,TGTGCCAGCAGCAGCTTAAGTCGCAACGAGCAGTACTTC,CASSSLSRNEQYF
TRBV28,TRBD2,-,TRBJ2-7,TGTGCCAGCAGTCTATACCAAGGAGCGGGGGGGCCTTCCTACGAGCAGTACTTC,CASSLYQGAGGPSYEQYF
TRBV5-5,-,-,TRBJ2-6,TGTGCCAGCAGCTCGCAGGGTCTCGGGGCCAACGTCCTGACTTTC,CASSSQGLGANVLTF
TRBV18,TRBD2,-,TRBJ2-5,TGTGCCAGCTCACCGACTCGGACTAGCGGGGGATTTGGGACCCAGTACTTC,CASSPTRTSGGFGTQYF
TRBV10-2,-,-,TRBJ2-6,TGCGCCATGAGGGACTCTGGGGCCAACGTCCTGACTTTC,CAMRDSGANVLTF
TRBV5-1,-,-,TRBJ1-2,TGCGCCAGCAGCCCGCAGGGGAGCGACTATGGCTACACCTTC,CASSPQGSDYGYTF
TRBV30,TRBD1,-,TRBJ1-1,TGTGCCTGGAGTTTCGACAGGGTCACTGAAGCTTTCTTT,CAWSFDRVTEAFF
TRBV12-3/TRBV12-4,-,-,TRBJ2-1,TGTGCCAGCAGTTTCAAGTTGGCGCAGTTCTTC,CASSFKLAQFF
TRBV5-1,-,-,TRBJ2-5,TGCGCCAGCAGCTTGGCCGATGCGGGGCAAGAGACCCAGTACTTC,CASSLADAGQETQYF
TRBV9,TRBD1,-,TRBJ2-3,TGTGCCAGCAGCGAGGGACAGGGAGGTTCGGATACGCAGTATTTT,CASSEGQGGSDTQYF
TRBV27,-,-,TRBJ1-1,TGTGCCAGCAGTTTATCGTGGGCGGGCACTGAAGCTTTCTTT,CASSLSWAGTEAFF
TRBV6-1,TRBD2,-,TRBJ2-1,TGTGCCAGCAGTGAAAGCGGGGGGGCAAATGAGCAGTTCTTC,CASSESGGANEQFF
TRBV5-5,-,-,TRBJ2-5,TGTGCCAGCAGCTTGGCCGACCAGGGCCCCCGGGAGACCCAGTACTTC,CASSLADQGPRETQYF